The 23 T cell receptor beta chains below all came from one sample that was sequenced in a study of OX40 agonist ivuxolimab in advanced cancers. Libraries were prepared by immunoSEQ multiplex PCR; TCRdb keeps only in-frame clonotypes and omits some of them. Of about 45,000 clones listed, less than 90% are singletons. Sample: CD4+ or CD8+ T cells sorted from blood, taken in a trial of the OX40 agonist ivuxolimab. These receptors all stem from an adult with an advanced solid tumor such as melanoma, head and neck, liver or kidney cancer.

The CDR3 DNA reads TGTGCCAGCAGCTTATCAGGGGTTAGCTACAATGAGCAGTTCTTC. Protein: CASSLSGVSYNEQFF. The chain recombines TRBV11-2 with TRBJ2-1; weak D call: TRBD1 (6 bases). Between the trimmed V and J ends, which lost 2 bases and 3 bases, there was a span of 11 bases. The CDR3 spans 15 residues. Germline values: CDR1 SGHAT, CDR2 FQNNGV.

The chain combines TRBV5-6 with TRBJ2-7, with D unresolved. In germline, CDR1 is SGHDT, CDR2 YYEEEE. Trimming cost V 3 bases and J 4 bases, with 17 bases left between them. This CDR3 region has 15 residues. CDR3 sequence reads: CASSSGLGALYEQYF. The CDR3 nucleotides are TGTGCCAGCAGCTCCGGGTTAGGAGCCCTATACGAGCAGTACTTC. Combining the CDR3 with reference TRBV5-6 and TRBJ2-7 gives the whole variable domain DAGVTQSPTHLIKTRGQQVTLRCSPKSGHDTVSWYQQALGQGPQFIFQYYEEEERQRGNFPDRFSGHQFPNYSSELNVNALLLGDSALYLCASSSGLGALYEQYFGPGTRLTVT.

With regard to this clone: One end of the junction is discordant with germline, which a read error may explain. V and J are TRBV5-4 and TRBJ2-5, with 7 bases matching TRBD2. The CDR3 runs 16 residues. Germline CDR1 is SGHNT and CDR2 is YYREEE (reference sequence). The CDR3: CASSLGSGARQETQYF. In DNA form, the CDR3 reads TGTGCCAGCAGTTTGGGAAGCGGGGCAAGGCAAGAGACCCAGTACTTC.

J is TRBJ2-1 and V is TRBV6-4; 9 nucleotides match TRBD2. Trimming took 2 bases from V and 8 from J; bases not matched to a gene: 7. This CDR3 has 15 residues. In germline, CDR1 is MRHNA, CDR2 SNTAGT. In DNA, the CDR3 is TGTGCCAGCAGTGACAGTAGCGGGAGCGTCGATGAGCAGTTCTTC. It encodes CASSDSSGSVDEQFF.

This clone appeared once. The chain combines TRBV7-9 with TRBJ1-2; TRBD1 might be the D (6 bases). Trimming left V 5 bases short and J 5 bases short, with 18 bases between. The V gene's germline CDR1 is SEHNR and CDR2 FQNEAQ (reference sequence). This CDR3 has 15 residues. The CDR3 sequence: CASSLDLGGPYGYTF. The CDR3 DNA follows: TGTGCCAGCAGCCTAGATCTTGGGGGGCCATATGGCTACACCTTC.

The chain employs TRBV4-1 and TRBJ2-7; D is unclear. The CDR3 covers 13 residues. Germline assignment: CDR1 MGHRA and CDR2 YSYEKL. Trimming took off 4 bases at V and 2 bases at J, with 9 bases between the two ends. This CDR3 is CASSLREPYEQYF. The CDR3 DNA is TGCGCCAGCAGCCTAAGGGAACCCTACGAGCAGTACTTC.

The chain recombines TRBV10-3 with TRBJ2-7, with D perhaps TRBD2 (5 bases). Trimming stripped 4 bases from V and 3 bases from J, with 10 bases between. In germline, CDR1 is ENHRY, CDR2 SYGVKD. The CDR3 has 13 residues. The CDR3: CAISVEEFYEQYF. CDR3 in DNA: TGTGCCATCAGTGTGGAGGAATTCTACGAGCAGTACTTC.

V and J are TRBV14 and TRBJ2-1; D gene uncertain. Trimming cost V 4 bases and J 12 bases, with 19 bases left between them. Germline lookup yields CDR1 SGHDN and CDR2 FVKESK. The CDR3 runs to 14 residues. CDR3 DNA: TGTGCCAGCAGCCCCCGAACCTATAATGCATGGCAGTTCTTC. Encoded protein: CASSPRTYNAWQFF.

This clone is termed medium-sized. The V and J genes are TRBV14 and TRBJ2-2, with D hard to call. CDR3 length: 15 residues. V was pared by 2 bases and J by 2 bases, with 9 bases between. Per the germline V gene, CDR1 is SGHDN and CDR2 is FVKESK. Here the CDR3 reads CASSQKRHNTGELFF. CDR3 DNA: TGTGCCAGCAGCCAAAAGAGACATAACACCGGGGAGCTGTTTTTT.

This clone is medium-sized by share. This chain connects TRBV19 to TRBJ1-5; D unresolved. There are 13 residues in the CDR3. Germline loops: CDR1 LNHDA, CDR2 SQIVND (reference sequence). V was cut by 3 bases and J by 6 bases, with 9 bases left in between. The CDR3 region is CASSMVGVQPQHF. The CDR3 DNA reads TGTGCCAGTAGTATGGTTGGGGTTCAGCCCCAGCATTTT. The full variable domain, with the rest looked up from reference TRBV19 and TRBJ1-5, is DGGITQSPKYLFRKEGQNVTLSCEQNLNHDAMYWYRQDPGQGLRLIYYSQIVNDFQKGDIAEGYSVSREKKESFPLTVTSAQKNPTAFYLCASSMVGVQPQHFGDGTRLSIL.

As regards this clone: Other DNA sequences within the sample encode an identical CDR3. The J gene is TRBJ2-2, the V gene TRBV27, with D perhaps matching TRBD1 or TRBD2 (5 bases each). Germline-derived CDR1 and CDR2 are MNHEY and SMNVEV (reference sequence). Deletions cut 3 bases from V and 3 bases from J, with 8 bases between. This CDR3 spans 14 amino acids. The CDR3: CASSFGGYTGELFF. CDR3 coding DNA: TGTGCCAGCAGTTTTGGGGGTTACACCGGGGAGCTGTTTTTT.

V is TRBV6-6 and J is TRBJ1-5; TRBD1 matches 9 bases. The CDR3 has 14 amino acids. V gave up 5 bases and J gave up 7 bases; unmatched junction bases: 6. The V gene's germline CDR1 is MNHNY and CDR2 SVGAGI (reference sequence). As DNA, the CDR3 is TGTGCCAGCAGTAGGGACAGGGTGGGACAGCCCCAGCATTTT. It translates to CASSRDRVGQPQHF.

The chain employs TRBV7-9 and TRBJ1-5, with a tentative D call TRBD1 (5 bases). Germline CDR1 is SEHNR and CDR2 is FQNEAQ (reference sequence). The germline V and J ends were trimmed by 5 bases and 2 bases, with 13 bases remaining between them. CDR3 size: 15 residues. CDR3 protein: CASSPQGFGNQPQHF. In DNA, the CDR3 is TGTGCCAGCAGCCCGCAGGGTTTTGGCAATCAGCCCCAGCATTTT.

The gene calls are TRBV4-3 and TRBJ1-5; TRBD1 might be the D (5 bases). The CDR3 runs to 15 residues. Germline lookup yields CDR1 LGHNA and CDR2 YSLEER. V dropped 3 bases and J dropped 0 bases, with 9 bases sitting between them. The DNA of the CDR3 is TGCGCCAGCAGCCAGAAGACAGTTAGCAATCAGCCCCAGCATTTT. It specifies CASSQKTVSNQPQHF.

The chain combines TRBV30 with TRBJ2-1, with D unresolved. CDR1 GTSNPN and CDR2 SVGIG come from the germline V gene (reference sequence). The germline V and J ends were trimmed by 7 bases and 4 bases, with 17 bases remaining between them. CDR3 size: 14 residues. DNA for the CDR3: TGTGCCTACTTCCCGGGTCCCGAGTACAATGAGCAGTTCTTC. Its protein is CAYFPGPEYNEQFF.

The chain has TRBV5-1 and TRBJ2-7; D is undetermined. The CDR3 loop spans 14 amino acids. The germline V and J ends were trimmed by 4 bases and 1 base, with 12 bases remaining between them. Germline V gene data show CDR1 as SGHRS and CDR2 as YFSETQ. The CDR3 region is CASSHSGPSYEQYF. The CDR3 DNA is TGCGCCAGCAGCCATTCCGGGCCTTCCTACGAGCAGTACTTC.

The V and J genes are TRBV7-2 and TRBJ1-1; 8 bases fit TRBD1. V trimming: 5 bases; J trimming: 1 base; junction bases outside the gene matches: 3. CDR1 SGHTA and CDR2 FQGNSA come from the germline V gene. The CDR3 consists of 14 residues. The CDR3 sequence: CASSIGTGNTEAFF. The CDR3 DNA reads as TGTGCCAGCAGCATCGGGACAGGGAACACTGAAGCTTTCTTT.

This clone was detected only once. In DNA, the CDR3 is TGTGCCAGCAGTTTAACGGTAGGGGTGAACACCGGGGAGCTGTTTTTT. Protein sequence: CASSLTVGVNTGELFF. This chain connects TRBV27 to TRBJ2-2; tentative D call: TRBD1 (5 bases). The germline V gene has CDR1 MNHEY and CDR2 SMNVEV (reference sequence). The CDR3 runs 16 residues. The ends were cut back, 2 bases at V and 1 base at J, with 11 bases in the middle.

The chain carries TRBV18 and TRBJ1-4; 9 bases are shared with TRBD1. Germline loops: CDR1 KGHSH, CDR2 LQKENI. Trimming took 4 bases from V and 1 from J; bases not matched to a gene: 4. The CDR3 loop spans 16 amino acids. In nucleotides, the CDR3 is TGTGCCAGCTCACGGACAGGGGACGTAACTAATGAAAAACTGTTTTTT. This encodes CASSRTGDVTNEKLFF.

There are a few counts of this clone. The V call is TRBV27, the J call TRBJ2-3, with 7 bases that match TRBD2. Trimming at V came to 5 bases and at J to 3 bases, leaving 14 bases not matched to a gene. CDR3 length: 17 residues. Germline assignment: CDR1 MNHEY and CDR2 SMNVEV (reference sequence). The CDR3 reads CASSVLIGGSSTDTQYF. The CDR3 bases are TGTGCCAGCAGTGTCCTAATTGGCGGGAGCTCGACAGATACGCAGTATTTT.

The DNA of the CDR3 is TGTGCCAGCAGCTTGGGGGCGTACAGGGCGACGGATGGCTACACCTTC. Its protein is CASSLGAYRATDGYTF. The chain recombines TRBV7-2 with TRBJ1-2; the D gene is possibly TRBD1 (6 bases). This CDR3 region has 16 residues. With 3 bases removed from V and 6 bases from J, the gap between germline ends came to 20 bases. Germline CDR1 is SGHTA and CDR2 is FQGNSA.

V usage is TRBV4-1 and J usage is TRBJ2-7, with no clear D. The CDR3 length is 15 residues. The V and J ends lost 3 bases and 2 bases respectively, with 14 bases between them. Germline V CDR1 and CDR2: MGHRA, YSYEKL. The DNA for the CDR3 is TGCGCCAGCAGCCAGACCCTTGAGCATACCTACGAGCAGTACTTC. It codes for CASSQTLEHTYEQYF.

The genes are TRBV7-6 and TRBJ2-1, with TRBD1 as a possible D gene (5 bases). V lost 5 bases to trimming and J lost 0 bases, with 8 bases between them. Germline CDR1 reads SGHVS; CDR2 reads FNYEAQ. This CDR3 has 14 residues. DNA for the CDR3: TGTGCCAGCAGCCCACAGGTCTCCTACAATGAGCAGTTCTTC. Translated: CASSPQVSYNEQFF.